These 30 T cell receptor beta chains share one sample of origin, sequenced in a study of shared clonotypes between healthy human individuals. Profiled with immunoSEQ multiplex PCR; TCRdb holds only in-frame clones, not every one. The sample has some 2 million clones, over 85% seen once; the top ten hold 1% to 1.5%. It was CD45RO-negative cells, positively selected for CCR7, that made up naive CD8 cells, with terminally differentiated effector memory CD45RA+ cells excluded. The sequenced material came from naive CD8+ T cells sorted from blood. All receptors come from a man aged 18 to 29 in good health.

This chain uses TRBV20-1 with TRBJ2-5; D gene uncertain. V lost 0 bases and J 9 bases, leaving 8 bases between the germline ends. The germline V gene encodes CDR1 DFQATT and CDR2 SNEGSKA (reference sequence). The CDR3 extends over 11 amino acids. CDR3 loop: CSARDNLPQYF. DNA of the CDR3: TGCAGTGCTAGAGACAACTTGCCCCAGTACTTC.

The chain employs TRBV7-6 and TRBJ1-2; D remains unclear. There are 14 residues in the CDR3. V dropped 1 base and J dropped 4 bases, with 10 bases sitting between them. CDR1 is SGHVS, CDR2 FNYEAQ, per germline. This CDR3 reads CASSLGETPYGYTF. The CDR3 region has the DNA TGTGCCAGCAGCTTAGGGGAGACCCCCTATGGCTACACCTTC.

The chain uses TRBV29-1 and TRBJ2-2; unclear D gene. The CDR3 is made up of 13 amino acids. Germline values: CDR1 SQVTM, CDR2 ANQGSEA. The germline V and J ends were trimmed by 7 bases and 0 bases, with 9 bases remaining between them. CDR3 protein: CSGQQTNTGELFF. The DNA of the CDR3 is TGCAGCGGGCAACAGACGAACACCGGGGAGCTGTTTTTT.

This sequence joins TRBV28 and TRBJ1-1, with TRBD1 matching over 7 bases. The CDR3 sequence is 16 residues long. Germline V gene data show CDR1 as MDHEN and CDR2 as SYDVKM. Trimming removed 3 bases from V and 3 bases from J; junction bases left unmatched: 10. The CDR3 protein is CASSFNLQGGDTEAFF. In nucleotides, the CDR3 is TGTGCCAGCAGTTTTAACCTCCAGGGGGGGGACACTGAAGCTTTCTTT.

In this sample, this clone turned up once. The rearrangement links TRBV30 to TRBJ1-1; 9 bases align to TRBD1. After removal of 8 bases from V and 6 bases from J, the junction contained 13 bases not matched to a gene. The CDR3 covers 14 residues. The germline gives CDR1 GTSNPN, CDR2 SVGIG (reference sequence). The CDR3 sequence: CALGFGTGYAEAFF. Written as DNA, the CDR3 is TGTGCCCTGGGGTTCGGGACAGGGTATGCTGAAGCTTTCTTT. The complete variable domain, with remaining parts taken from reference TRBV30 and TRBJ1-1, reads SQTIHQWPATLVQPVGSPLSLECTVEGTSNPNLYWYRQAAGRGLQLLFYSVGIGQISSEVPQNLSASRPQDRQFILSSKKLLLSDSGFYLCALGFGTGYAEAFFGQGTRLTVV.

The rearrangement joins TRBV4-1 to TRBJ2-7; D is possibly TRBD2 (7 bases). CDR3 size: 14 residues. V lost 4 bases and J lost 7, with 17 bases in between. The V gene's germline CDR1 is MGHRA and CDR2 YSYEKL. This CDR3 is CASSLSGGAMEQYF. The DNA of the CDR3 is TGCGCCAGCAGCCTCTCTGGGGGGGCGATGGAGCAGTACTTC.

The gene calls are TRBV11-2 and TRBJ1-5, with D perhaps matching TRBD1 (5 bases). Germline V CDR1 and CDR2: SGHAT, FQNNGV. This CDR3 is built from 15 residues. Trimming cost V 5 bases and J 1 base, with 12 bases left between them. For the CDR3, the DNA is TGTGCCAGCAGCCGAGGGGTTACGAGCAATCAGCCCCAGCATTTT. It encodes CASSRGVTSNQPQHF.

This chain connects TRBV13 to TRBJ2-3; D ambiguous. The CDR3 is 13 amino acids. CDR1 PRHDT and CDR2 FYEKMQ come from the germline V gene (reference sequence). V lost 2 bases and J lost 5, with 8 bases in between. The DNA for the CDR3 is TGTGCCAGCAGCTTAAATAGGAAAGATACGCAGTATTTT. Protein: CASSLNRKDTQYF.

The genes are TRBV5-6 and TRBJ1-2; D remains unclear. Germline V gene lookup returns CDR1 SGHDT and CDR2 YYEEEE. The V end was cut by 5 bases, the J end by 4 bases, with 12 bases between. The CDR3 extends over 13 amino acids. In DNA, the CDR3 is TGTGCCAGCAGTATCGGCGGGAGCTATGGCTACACCTTC. It specifies CASSIGGSYGYTF.

The CDR3 spells CASSSTLPYEQYF. In DNA form, the CDR3 reads TGTGCCAGCAGCTCGACCCTGCCCTACGAGCAGTACTTC. The chain links TRBV12-1 to TRBJ2-7. TRBV12-1 is shown as a pseudogene. This CDR3 is 13 amino acids long.

The chain combines TRBV6-1 with TRBJ2-1, with D maybe TRBD2 (7 bases). V lost 2 bases and J 5 bases, leaving 22 bases between the germline ends. Germline assignment: CDR1 MNHNS and CDR2 SASEGT. This CDR3 is built from 18 residues. CDR3 sequence: CASSEFGAGAEYDNEQFF. In DNA form, the CDR3 reads TGTGCCAGCAGTGAATTCGGTGCGGGGGCGGAATATGACAATGAGCAGTTCTTC.

The chain uses TRBV9 and TRBJ2-1; 9 bases are a match to TRBD2. CDR3 length: 14 residues. Germline V gene data show CDR1 as SGDLS and CDR2 as YYNGEE. Unmatched junction bases numbered 2, after V lost 4 bases and J lost 3 bases. The CDR3 DNA reads as TGTGCCAGCAGCCTTAGCGGGAGCTACAATGAGCAGTTCTTC. Translation: CASSLSGSYNEQFF.

J is TRBJ2-1 and V is TRBV19; 7 nucleotides match TRBD2. The CDR3 contains 14 residues. The germline V gene has CDR1 LNHDA and CDR2 SQIVND (reference sequence). Trimming at V came to 3 bases and at J to 6 bases, leaving 5 bases not matched to a gene. For the CDR3, the DNA is TGTGCCAGTAGTATTTGGCGGGAGAGCAATGAGCAGTTCTTC. It translates to CASSIWRESNEQFF.

The chain carries TRBV19 and TRBJ1-2, with D tentatively TRBD1 (5 bases). The V gene lost 8 bases and the J gene lost 0 bases, with 13 bases spanning the gap. The germline V gene has CDR1 LNHDA and CDR2 SQIVND (reference sequence). The CDR3 extends over 14 amino acids. The CDR3 here is CASGRLDTNYGYTF. The CDR3 nucleotides are TGTGCCAGTGGGCGGTTGGACACTAACTATGGCTACACCTTC.

CDR3 nucleotide sequence: TGCGCCAGCAGCCAAGATTCGACTTTCTCCTACGAGCAGTACTTC. It specifies CASSQDSTFSYEQYF. The V and J genes are TRBV4-1 and TRBJ2-7; D call uncertain. CDR1 and CDR2 (germline): MGHRA, YSYEKL. Between the trimmed V and J ends, which lost 0 bases and 0 bases, there was a span of 9 bases. The CDR3 contains 15 residues.

This rearrangement joins TRBV5-5 to TRBJ2-7, with no clear D. CDR3 length equals 14 residues. The germline V gene has CDR1 SGHKS and CDR2 YYEKEE (reference sequence). V gave up 1 base and J gave up 0 bases, with 8 bases separating them. For the CDR3, the DNA is TGTGCCAGCAGCTTGCTAGGGTACTCCTACGAGCAGTACTTC. It yields the protein CASSLLGYSYEQYF.

The CDR3 region has the DNA TGTGCCAGCAGTCCCTCGGCCGGGGACCTGAACACTGAAGCTTTCTTT. This sequence encodes CASSPSAGDLNTEAFF. V gene TRBV27 combines with J gene TRBJ1-1; tentatively, D is TRBD1 (5 bases). CDR1 is MNHEY and CDR2 is SMNVEV in the germline V gene (reference sequence). Trimming removed 5 bases at V and 0 bases at J, with 16 bases between. The CDR3 spans 16 residues.

A remark on this clone: The sample holds other DNA sequences that translate to the same CDR3. J is TRBJ2-7 and V is TRBV11-3; no firm D call. Trimming pared 0 bases from V and 3 bases from J, leaving 6 bases between. Looked up from germline, CDR1 is SGHNT and CDR2 is YENEEA. The CDR3 spans 13 residues. The CDR3 DNA reads as TGTGCCAGCAGCTTAGATCTCGGCTACGAGCAGTACTTC. This encodes CASSLDLGYEQYF.

The V gene is TRBV6-5, the J gene TRBJ1-1; 10 bases line up with TRBD1. The CDR3 spans 15 residues. Germline trimming cut 7 bases from V and 4 bases from J; bases unmatched to any gene: 9. Germline-derived CDR1 and CDR2 are MNHEY and SVGAGI. CDR3 sequence (DNA): TGTGCCAGCACCCTAGGGACAGGGGCCCGCACTGAAGCTTTCTTT. This sequence encodes CASTLGTGARTEAFF.

A word on this clone: It may be a read error: a sequence one base away is much more abundant. The sample holds other DNA sequences that translate to the same CDR3. The gene calls are TRBV27 and TRBJ2-7; 8 bases map to TRBD1. With V trimmed by 4 bases and J by 1 base, 0 bases remained unmatched. The CDR3 is 13 amino acids. Germline loops: CDR1 MNHEY, CDR2 SMNVEV (reference sequence). Here the CDR3 DNA reads TGTGCCAGCAGTTGGACAGGGTCCTACGAGCAGTACTTC. It encodes CASSWTGSYEQYF.

This chain joins TRBV28 and TRBJ2-1; the match to TRBD2 covers 13 bases. The J segment lost 5 bases and the V segment lost 5 bases, leaving 3 bases of the junction unmatched. Germline V gene lookup returns CDR1 MDHEN and CDR2 SYDVKM. The length of the CDR3 is 15 residues. CDR3 region: CASSGGLAGHNEQFF. The CDR3, as DNA: TGTGCCAGCAGTGGGGGACTAGCGGGGCACAATGAGCAGTTCTTC.

The J gene is TRBJ1-4, the V gene TRBV11-2; 7 nucleotides line up with TRBD1. CDR3 length: 14 residues. V lost 5 bases, J lost 6 bases, and 6 bases stayed unmatched. Germline assignment: CDR1 SGHAT and CDR2 FQNNGV. The CDR3: CASSPGGGDEKLFF. In DNA, the CDR3 is TGTGCCAGCAGCCCAGGGGGAGGAGATGAAAAACTGTTTTTT.

The chain has TRBV27 and TRBJ2-7; D possibly corresponds to TRBD2 (5 bases). This CDR3 has 15 residues. The V and J ends lost 6 bases and 3 bases respectively, with 18 bases between them. In germline, CDR1 is MNHEY, CDR2 SMNVEV (reference sequence). The CDR3: CASSPRAGDFYEQYF. DNA for the CDR3: TGTGCCAGCAGCCCTCGGGCGGGCGATTTCTACGAGCAGTACTTC.

This chain links TRBV5-5 with TRBJ1-4; 9 positions agree with TRBD1. With 4 bases clipped from V and 5 bases from J, the junction kept 12 bases outside the gene matches. CDR1 and CDR2 from the germline V gene are SGHKS and YYEKEE (reference sequence). This CDR3 spans 17 amino acids. The CDR3 spells CASSPSRDRVGNEKLFF. The CDR3 DNA reads TGTGCCAGCAGCCCGTCCCGGGACAGGGTTGGAAATGAAAAACTGTTTTTT.

The chain employs TRBV19 and TRBJ1-4, with a possible D match to TRBD1 (5 bases). From germline, CDR1 is LNHDA and CDR2 SQIVND (reference sequence). V was pared by 7 bases and J by 4 bases, with 19 bases between. The CDR3 has 16 amino acids. CDR3 loop: CASTSPTGTGNEKLFF. CDR3 DNA: TGTGCCAGTACTTCCCCTACCGGGACCGGTAATGAAAAACTGTTTTTT.

This clone was seen just once. The chain carries TRBV6-1 and TRBJ2-7; D possibly corresponds to TRBD1 (8 bases). The CDR3 consists of 14 residues. Germline CDR1 is MNHNS and CDR2 is SASEGT. The germline V and J ends were trimmed by 7 bases and 5 bases, with 18 bases remaining between them. Here the CDR3 reads CASKLQGAGDEQYF. CDR3 nucleotides: TGTGCCAGCAAGCTCCAGGGGGCGGGGGACGAGCAGTACTTC.

The chain uses TRBV6-1 and TRBJ2-7, with 7 bases identical to TRBD1. This CDR3 is built from 14 residues. J lost 0 bases, V lost 7 bases, and 6 bases had no gene match. Germline CDR1 is MNHNS and CDR2 is SASEGT. The CDR3 here is CASTRDSTSYEQYF. The CDR3 region has the DNA TGTGCCAGCACTCGGGACAGTACCTCCTACGAGCAGTACTTC.

As for this clone: No DNA is shown, since the ends of the CDR3 on it are uncertain; the CDR3 is the one TCRdb lists. This chain connects TRBV30 to TRBJ2-5; the D segment call TRBD2 is taken from the table without a DNA check. CDR1 GTSNPN and CDR2 SVGIG come from the germline V gene (reference sequence). Ends included, the CDR3 has 11 residues. CDR3: CAWGPGTGEYF.

The chain carries TRBV10-1 and TRBJ2-1; D gene unclear. Germline CDR1 reads WNHNN; CDR2 reads SYGVQD (reference sequence). The CDR3 totals 13 residues. V lost 0 bases, J lost 10 bases, and 10 bases lay in between. CDR3 loop: CASSESEDGEQFF. The CDR3 region has the DNA TGCGCCAGCAGTGAGTCAGAGGATGGGGAGCAGTTCTTC.

This sequence joins TRBV13 and TRBJ2-5; TRBD2 aligns across 8 bases. Germline-derived CDR1 and CDR2 are PRHDT and FYEKMQ (reference sequence). The CDR3 extends over 17 amino acids. The V segment lost 5 bases and the J segment 1 base; nucleotides outside the gene matches: 12. The CDR3 sequence: CASSPPIFGGVQETQYF. CDR3 nucleotides: TGTGCCAGCAGCCCCCCGATTTTCGGGGGGGTCCAAGAGACCCAGTACTTC.